This T cell receptor (beta chain) came from a study of T-cell reconstitution after alpha-beta-depleted transplantation in children. A TCRbeta library incorporating unique molecular identifiers was prepared. TCRdb called the PCR reads again in MiXCR, with one record for every CDR3 protein. This table has 670,000 or so distinct CDR3 sequences, roughly 14% appearing once. This clonotype has ten or more counts. CDR1 is DFQATT, CDR2 SNEGSKA, per germline (reference sequence). The V and J ends lost 2 bases and 1 base, in that order; junction bases with no gene match: 6. The CDR3 has 18 amino acids. The chain joins TRBV20-1 to TRBJ2-1, with 15 bases aligning to TRBD2. This TCR derives from a girl aged 2 to 9 with congenital amegakaryocytic thrombocytopenia, due to receive a stem cell transplant. Sequenced here: PBMCs, sampled before TCRalphabeta/CD19-depleted stem cell transplant. CDR3 loop: CSARSSGTSGRSYNEQFF. CDR3 DNA sequence: TGCAGTGCTAGATCGTCCGGGACTAGCGGGAGGTCCTACAATGAGCAGTTCTTC.